The entry that follows covers one T cell receptor beta chain sequence. Germline lookup yields CDR1 SGHNT and CDR2 YYREEE (reference sequence). With V trimmed by 4 bases and J by 4 bases, 7 bases remained unmatched. The CDR3 consists of 15 residues. How the authors handled the data: Estimates of nucleated cell counts were drawn from the amplification of reference gene primers. TCRdb's copy holds only in-frame clones and misses some; the assay was immunoSEQ multiplex PCR. V, J and clone size are taken as reported in that table, and D and trimming were inferred from the DNA itself. The data show hundreds of thousands of clones, with around 85% seen just once and roughly 3.6% held by the top ten. The data derive from a study of blood T cell repertoires in COVID-19. Study background: Samples taken during acute and convalescent COVID-19 were collected in the United States, Italy and Spain. Nucleic acid was either cDNA or gDNA, and it came from T cells, B-cell-depleted T cells, or PBMCs.

Sample: peripheral blood. This chain connects TRBV5-4 to TRBJ2-3; 9 bases fit TRBD1. The TCR comes from a woman between 18 and 30 years old with acute or convalescent COVID-19. The CDR3 DNA is TGTGCCAGCAGCACTCGACAGGGGGTCCCAGATACGCAGTATTTT. Translation: CASSTRQGVPDTQYF. Combining the CDR3 with reference TRBV5-4 and TRBJ2-3 gives the whole variable domain ETGVTQSPTHLIKTRGQQVTLRCSSQSGHNTVSWYQQALGQGPQFIFQYYREEENGRGNFPPRFSGLQFPNYSSELNVNALELDDSALYLCASSTRQGVPDTQYFGPGTRLTVL.